This TCR beta chain is drawn from a study of blood T cell repertoires in COVID-19. The CDR3 consists of 14 residues. Germline V gene lookup returns CDR1 LGHNA and CDR2 YNFKEQ. V lost 3 bases to trimming and J lost 11 bases; unmatched junction nucleotides: 9. This clone was seen ten or more times. The table came from immunoSEQ multiplex PCR; TCRdb's copy has only in-frame clones and leaves some out. The table includes around 190,000 clones, about 80% detected once. The sequence came from a woman in her forties or fifties with active or convalescent COVID-19. Sequencing used peripheral blood. The chain recombines TRBV4-2 with TRBJ1-1; 10 bases align to TRBD1. The CDR3 DNA reads TGTGCCAGCAGCCACCTTCGACAGGGGGCCGGGGCTTTCTTT. Its translation: CASSHLRQGAGAFF.